These 27 T cell receptor beta chains came from one sample sequenced in a study of OX40 agonist ivuxolimab in advanced cancers. Generated by immunoSEQ multiplex PCR, the TCRdb table keeps only in-frame clones and is missing some. The data show 55,000 to 85,000 clones, with nearly 90% seen just once and approximately 1.4% held by the top ten. This sample comprised CD4+ or CD8+ T cells sorted from blood, obtained in a trial of the OX40 agonist ivuxolimab. The source of these receptors is an adult with an advanced solid tumor such as melanoma, head and neck, liver or kidney cancer.

This rearrangement joins TRBV30 to TRBJ2-2; D gene uncertain. The CDR3 is 13 residues long. V lost 4 bases and J 6 bases, leaving 12 bases between the germline ends. The germline gives CDR1 GTSNPN, CDR2 SVGIG (reference sequence). CDR3 DNA: TGTGCCTGGACCCAGAGATTGGCCGGGGAGCTGTTTTTT. This sequence encodes CAWTQRLAGELFF.

V usage is TRBV6-1 and J usage is TRBJ2-7; 10 nucleotides align to TRBD1. The germline V gene has CDR1 MNHNS and CDR2 SASEGT. V lost 6 bases, J lost 3 bases, and 5 bases stayed unmatched. The CDR3 length is 14 residues. The CDR3 DNA is TGTGCCAGCAGGGGGGGACAGGGGAGCTACGAGCAGTACTTC. This encodes CASRGGQGSYEQYF.

V usage is TRBV5-1 and J usage is TRBJ2-7, with 13 bases aligning to TRBD2. The V gene's germline CDR1 is SGHRS and CDR2 YFSETQ. The CDR3 extends over 18 amino acids. Unmatched junction bases numbered 9, after V lost 3 bases and J lost 0 bases. The CDR3 loop is CASSSATTSGGGSYEQYF. The CDR3 region has the DNA TGCGCCAGCAGCTCCGCTACCACTAGCGGGGGGGGCTCCTACGAGCAGTACTTC.

CDR3 protein: CASSFTQGSEQYF. In DNA form, the CDR3 reads TGTGCCAGCAGCTTTACACAGGGTAGCGAGCAGTACTTC. The gene calls are TRBV7-2 and TRBJ2-7, with D perhaps TRBD1 (6 bases). Germline lookup yields CDR1 SGHTA and CDR2 FQGNSA. V lost 3 bases and J lost 6, with 12 bases in between. The length of the CDR3 is 13 residues.

This sequence joins TRBV7-2 and TRBJ2-7; a possible D gene is TRBD1 (5 bases). The CDR3 spans 15 residues. The V gene lost 1 base and the J gene lost 3 bases, with 13 bases spanning the gap. Germline CDR1 is SGHTA and CDR2 is FQGNSA. DNA of the CDR3: TGTGCCAGCAGCTTAGAAGGGGCTGATATCTACGAGCAGTACTTC. Residues: CASSLEGADIYEQYF.

This chain connects TRBV5-1 to TRBJ2-4; D gene ambiguous. Deletions cut 0 bases from V and 6 bases from J, with 16 bases between. CDR3 length equals 16 residues. Germline V gene lookup returns CDR1 SGHRS and CDR2 YFSETQ. CDR3 in amino acids: CASSLALMTLGNIQYF. The DNA for the CDR3 is TGCGCCAGCAGCTTGGCGTTGATGACCCTGGGAAACATTCAGTACTTC.

This clone was recorded only once. The genes are TRBV5-6 and TRBJ2-2, with a possible D match to TRBD2 (6 bases). From germline, CDR1 is SGHDT and CDR2 YYEEEE. The CDR3 extends over 17 amino acids. Trimming took 1 base from V and 4 from J, leaving 17 bases between them. CDR3 bases: TGTGCCAGCAGCTTGAACCCCGGGGGTTGGGGCACCGGGGAGCTGTTTTTT. The encoded protein is CASSLNPGGWGTGELFF.

The gene calls are TRBV29-1 and TRBJ2-5; 10 bases align to TRBD1. Germline V lookup: CDR1 SQVTM, CDR2 ANQGSEA. The CDR3 runs 13 residues. V was pared by 8 bases and J by 5 bases, with 8 bases of the junction left unmatched. In DNA form, the CDR3 reads TGCAGCATCGGACAGGGGGATGGGGAGACCCAGTACTTC. Residues: CSIGQGDGETQYF. The full variable domain, in which reference TRBV29-1 and TRBJ2-5 provide the parts outside the CDR3, is SAVISQKPSRDICQRGTSLTIQCQVDSQVTMMFWYRQQPGQSLTLIATANQGSEATYESGFVIDKFPISRPNLTFSTLTVSNMSPEDSSIYLCSIGQGDGETQYFGPGTRLLVL.

This clone has only a few counts. This chain connects TRBV7-9 to TRBJ2-3; TRBD1 agrees at 10 bases. The length of the CDR3 is 15 residues. The ends lost 5 bases at V and 5 bases at J; junction bases unmatched: 7. Germline loops: CDR1 SEHNR, CDR2 FQNEAQ (reference sequence). The chain's CDR3 is CASSPRTGGRDTQYF. CDR3 bases: TGTGCCAGCAGCCCCAGGACAGGGGGTAGAGATACGCAGTATTTT.

The chain combines TRBV28 with TRBJ1-5, with a tentative D call TRBD1 (5 bases). CDR1 and CDR2 (germline): MDHEN, SYDVKM. Trimming shortened V by 5 bases and J by 5 bases, and 22 bases separated the two germline ends. CDR3 size: 17 residues. CDR3 sequence reads: CASSPYRMVRDYQPQHF. The CDR3 coding sequence is TGTGCCAGCAGTCCTTACCGCATGGTCAGGGATTATCAGCCCCAGCATTTT.

This clone was seen a few times. The V gene is TRBV5-6, the J gene TRBJ2-3; D not resolved. CDR3 size: 12 residues. V lost 7 bases to trimming and J lost 2 bases, with 8 bases between them. Germline V lookup: CDR1 SGHDT, CDR2 YYEEEE. CDR3 residues: CASHRSTDTQYF. DNA of the CDR3: TGTGCCAGCCATCGCTCCACAGATACGCAGTATTTT.

The chain employs TRBV6-1 and TRBJ1-5; TRBD1 matches at 7 bases. This CDR3 spans 14 amino acids. Germline V gene sequence: CDR1 MNHNS, CDR2 SASEGT. V was pared by 6 bases and J by 9 bases, with 11 bases of the junction left unmatched. The chain's CDR3 is CASSDGTVSLPQHF. The CDR3, as DNA: TGTGCCAGCAGCGACGGGACAGTTAGTTTGCCCCAGCATTTT.

The chain combines TRBV19 with TRBJ2-1; TRBD2 matches 10 bases. J lost 2 bases, V lost 4 bases, and 8 bases had no gene match. This CDR3 comprises 17 residues. Germline assignment: CDR1 LNHDA and CDR2 SQIVND (reference sequence). The CDR3 reads CASSRRASGRAYNEQFF. Written as DNA, the CDR3 is TGTGCCAGTAGTAGAAGGGCTAGCGGGAGAGCCTACAATGAGCAGTTCTTC.

This chain uses TRBV19 with TRBJ2-5, with 10 bases aligning to TRBD2. The V gene end was trimmed by 3 bases and the J gene end by 1 base; junction bases not matched to a gene: 5. Germline CDR1 and CDR2: LNHDA and SQIVND (reference sequence). The CDR3 contains 16 residues. CDR3 nucleotides: TGTGCCAGTAGTATCCGGCTAGCGGGGGCCCAAGAGACCCAGTACTTC. Amino acids: CASSIRLAGAQETQYF.

The count of this clone is one. V is TRBV7-3 and J is TRBJ2-7; the D is unclear. This CDR3 has 16 amino acids. Germline V gene sequence: CDR1 SGHTA, CDR2 FQGTGA. V dropped 2 bases and J dropped 3 bases, with 17 bases sitting between them. CDR3 in DNA: TGTGCCAGCAGCTTAGTCTCAAGTCAGGCAGGCTACGAGCAGTACTTC. This encodes CASSLVSSQAGYEQYF.

V gene TRBV4-3 combines with J gene TRBJ2-3, with D perhaps matching TRBD2 (6 bases). The CDR3 is 16 residues long. Between the trimmed V and J ends, which lost 5 bases and 2 bases, there was a span of 17 bases. Germline CDR1 is LGHNA and CDR2 is YSLEER. This CDR3 reads CASSFVGAGYTDTQYF. The CDR3 coding sequence is TGCGCCAGCAGCTTCGTAGGCGCGGGGTACACAGATACGCAGTATTTT.

The chain couples TRBV10-3 to TRBJ1-4, with a tentative D call TRBD1 (5 bases). V shed 2 bases and J shed 7 bases, with 8 bases lying between them. The CDR3 has 13 amino acids. The germline CDR1 and CDR2 sequences are ENHRY and SYGVKD. The CDR3 here is CAISERGSEKLFF. The CDR3 coding sequence is TGTGCCATCAGTGAGCGGGGGAGTGAAAAACTGTTTTTT.

V and J are TRBV18 and TRBJ2-6; D gene unclear. The CDR3 consists of 16 residues. V was clipped by 0 bases and J by 4 bases, with 10 bases between them. Germline values: CDR1 KGHSH, CDR2 LQKENI. For the CDR3, the DNA is TGTGCCAGCTCACCACCGAATGGGCGGGGGGCCAACGTCCTGACTTTC. Protein: CASSPPNGRGANVLTF.

This clone was counted a single time. The V call is TRBV7-2, the J call TRBJ1-4; tentatively, D is TRBD1 (5 bases). The CDR3 spans 16 residues. The germline gives CDR1 SGHTA, CDR2 FQGNSA. V was trimmed by 5 bases and J by 5 bases, leaving 18 bases between them. The CDR3 reads CASSPRTSLVNEKLFF. The CDR3 coding sequence is TGTGCCAGCAGCCCCAGGACATCCTTAGTCAATGAAAAACTGTTTTTT.

The rearrangement joins TRBV2 to TRBJ1-6; 9 positions match TRBD1. J gave up 9 bases and V 6 bases, and 6 bases lay outside the gene matches. Germline V CDR1 and CDR2: SNHLY, FYNNEI. This CDR3 spans 14 amino acids. The CDR3: CASRATGGISPLHF. CDR3 DNA: TGTGCCAGCAGGGCGACAGGGGGAATTTCACCCCTCCACTTT. Drawing the rest from reference TRBV2 and TRBJ1-6, the complete variable domain is EPEVTQTPSHQVTQMGQEVILRCVPISNHLYFYWYRQILGQKVEFLVSFYNNEISEKSEIFDDQFSVERPDGSNFTLKIRSTKLEDSAMYFCASRATGGISPLHFGNGTRLTVT.

The chain employs TRBV5-1 and TRBJ1-1, with 9 bases lining up with TRBD1. Germline V CDR1 and CDR2: SGHRS, YFSETQ. Trimming took 0 bases from V and 5 from J; bases not matched to a gene: 2. The CDR3 loop spans 14 amino acids. For the CDR3, the DNA is TGCGCCAGCAGCTTGGACAGGGGGCTTACTGAAGCTTTCTTT. This translates into CASSLDRGLTEAFF.

The chain couples TRBV9 to TRBJ1-4; maybe TRBD1 (5 bases). V was cut by 4 bases and J by 10 bases, with 14 bases left in between. The CDR3 runs to 13 residues. Germline CDR1 reads SGDLS; CDR2 reads YYNGEE. The CDR3 DNA reads as TGTGCCAGCAGCACTCGAGGGGCGGGAAAACTGTTTTTT. The encoded protein is CASSTRGAGKLFF. The whole variable domain, remainder taken from reference TRBV9 and TRBJ1-4, is DSGVTQTPKHLITATGQRVTLRCSPRSGDLSVYWYQQSLDQGLQFLIQYYNGEERAKGNILERFSAQQFPDLHSELNLSSLELGDSALYFCASSTRGAGKLFFGSGTQLSVL.

V gene TRBV6-5 combines with J gene TRBJ2-3; no clear D gene. CDR3 length: 16 residues. Trimming stripped 4 bases from V and 2 bases from J, with 16 bases between. The germline gives CDR1 MNHEY, CDR2 SVGAGI. CDR3 nucleotide sequence: TGTGCCAGCAGTTCTCTTGCTGGGATAGACACAGATACGCAGTATTTT. Protein product: CASSSLAGIDTDTQYF.

V gene TRBV5-1 combines with J gene TRBJ2-5, with 9 bases fitting TRBD1. Germline trimming cut 2 bases from V and 5 bases from J; bases unmatched to any gene: 10. CDR1 SGHRS and CDR2 YFSETQ come from the germline V gene. CDR3 length: 16 residues. The CDR3, as DNA: TGCGCCAGCAGCTTTGCCCCCGGACAGGGGTCGGAGACCCAGTACTTC. It codes for CASSFAPGQGSETQYF.

The CDR3 DNA sequence: TGTGCCAGCAGCCAAGGGGGCAGGGGCTACGAGCAGTACTTC. It translates to CASSQGGRGYEQYF. V is TRBV14 and J is TRBJ2-7; TRBD1 is a possible D gene (6 bases). V gave up 1 base and J gave up 3 bases, with 10 bases separating them. The germline V gene has CDR1 SGHDN and CDR2 FVKESK. The CDR3 has 14 residues. Full variable domain (missing parts from reference TRBV14 and TRBJ2-7): EAGVTQFPSHSVIEKGQTVTLRCDPISGHDNLYWYRRVMGKEIKFLLHFVKESKQDESGMPNNRFLAERTGGTYSTLKVQPAELEDSGVYFCASSQGGRGYEQYFGPGTRLTVT.

The rearrangement joins TRBV5-4 to TRBJ1-2; D gene ambiguous. The CDR3 is 15 residues long. V dropped 2 bases and J dropped 3 bases, with 14 bases sitting between them. Germline lookup yields CDR1 SGHNT and CDR2 YYREEE (reference sequence). DNA for the CDR3: TGTGCCAGCAGCTTCGGGCTGGACCACGACTATGGCTACACCTTC. Protein sequence: CASSFGLDHDYGYTF. The whole variable domain, filled in from reference TRBV5-4 and TRBJ1-2, reads ETGVTQSPTHLIKTRGQQVTLRCSSQSGHNTVSWYQQALGQGPQFIFQYYREEENGRGNFPPRFSGLQFPNYSSELNVNALELDDSALYLCASSFGLDHDYGYTFGSGTRLTVV.

The V call is TRBV7-2, the J call TRBJ1-1; D perhaps matches TRBD1 (5 bases). Trimming left V 3 bases short and J 4 bases short, with 9 bases between. Germline V gene data show CDR1 as SGHTA and CDR2 as FQGNSA. This CDR3 has 13 residues. CDR3 nucleotide sequence: TGTGCCAGCAGCTTTAAGGGGATCACTGAAGCTTTCTTT. Translated, it gives CASSFKGITEAFF.